This T cell receptor (beta chain) appears in the sequencing data of a study of read filtering for tumor transcriptome and immune sequencing. Study context: By R-ISS, stages I, II and III held approximately 8, 16 and 7 patients. Overall study results and limits: Correlation between methods rose after single-read clonotypes were removed.

This clonotype was counted many times. Its antigen is undetermined. From 300 to 450 ng of RNA, a library with molecular barcoded alpha/delta and beta/gamma adaptors was made. TCRdb re-called the reads with MiXCR, one entry per CDR3 protein. The sample comprises tens of thousands of distinct CDR3 sequences, approximately 14% of which are singletons, and around a quarter rests with the top ten. Source material: a population of CD138-negative cells sorted from bone marrow. This sequence was found in a donor aged 40 or older with multiple myeloma.

The CDR3 coding sequence is TGTGCCAGCAGTCTTCTCCCCGGACAGTATGGCTACACCTTC. It specifies CASSLLPGQYGYTF. The chain recombines TRBV12-3 or TRBV12-4 with TRBJ1-2, with D tentatively TRBD1 (6 bases). CDR3 length: 14 residues. V was pared by 5 bases and J by 5 bases, with 15 bases between.